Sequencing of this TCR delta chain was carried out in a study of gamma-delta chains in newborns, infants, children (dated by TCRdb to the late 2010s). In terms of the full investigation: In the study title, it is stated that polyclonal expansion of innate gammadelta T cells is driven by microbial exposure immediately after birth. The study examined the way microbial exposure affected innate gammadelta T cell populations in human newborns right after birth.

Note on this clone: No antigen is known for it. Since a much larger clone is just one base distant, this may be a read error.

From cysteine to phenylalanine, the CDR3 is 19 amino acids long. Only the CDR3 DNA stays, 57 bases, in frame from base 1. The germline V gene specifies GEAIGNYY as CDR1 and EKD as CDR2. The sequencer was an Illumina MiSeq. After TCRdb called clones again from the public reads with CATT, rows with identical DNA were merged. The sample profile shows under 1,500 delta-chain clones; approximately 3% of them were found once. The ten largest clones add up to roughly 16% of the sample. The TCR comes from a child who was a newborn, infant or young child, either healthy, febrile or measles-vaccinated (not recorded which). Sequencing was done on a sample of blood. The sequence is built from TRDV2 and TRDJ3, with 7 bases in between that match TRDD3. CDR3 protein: CACDFVLGISSWDTRQTFF. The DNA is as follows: TGTGCCTGTGACTTCGTACTGGGGATCAGCTCCTGGGACACCCGACAGACGTTTTTC.